Presented here are 29 T cell receptor beta chains from one specimen sequenced in a study of blood T cells in healthy people across ages. The use of a sample-barcoded 5' primer and a J-beta primer mix characterized a second PCR of roughly 6 to 11 cycles. TCRdb ran MiXCR on the 5' RACE reads and lists one entry per CDR3 protein. The data show some 700,000 distinct CDR3 sequences, roughly 20% seen once. The sample comprised blood. These receptors all come from an older man in good health.

The chain employs TRBV29-1 and TRBJ2-6; TRBD1 matches at 7 bases. The CDR3 has 19 residues. Unmatched junction bases numbered 12, after V lost 1 base and J lost 0 bases. The germline gives CDR1 SQVTM, CDR2 ANQGSEA. The CDR3 loop reads CSVEGAPGTASSGANVLTF. The CDR3 DNA reads TGCAGCGTTGAAGGGGCCCCCGGGACAGCGAGCTCTGGGGCCAACGTCCTGACTTTC.

This clonotype was observed a few times. CDR3 bases: TGTGCCAGCAGCCAAGCCACCGTCCCCAGTTTGGAGCAGTTCTTC. This translates into CASSQATVPSLEQFF. The chain recombines TRBV3-1 with TRBJ2-1, with D unclear. The V end was cut by 1 base, the J end by 10 bases, with 17 bases between. CDR1 and CDR2 (germline): LGHDT, YNNKEL (reference sequence). The length of the CDR3 is 15 residues.

The V gene is TRBV6-2 or TRBV6-3, the J gene TRBJ2-7, with D hard to call. V was clipped by 0 bases and J by 6 bases, with 12 bases between them. The CDR3 runs 14 residues. Germline V gene lookup returns CDR1 MNHEY and CDR2 SVGEGT. CDR3 nucleotide sequence: TGTGCCAGCAGTTACTCTAACGTGGTCTCCGAGCAGTACGTC. This codes for CASSYSNVVSEQYV.

This CDR3 is CASSLVLRDTINNYGYTF. The CDR3 DNA reads TGTGCCAGCAGTTTAGTCCTCCGGGATACGATTAATAACTATGGCTACACCTTC. The rearrangement links TRBV27 to TRBJ1-2; D ambiguous. CDR1 is MNHEY, CDR2 SMNVEV, per germline (reference sequence). The V and J ends lost 2 bases and 1 base respectively, with 20 bases between them. This CDR3 is 18 amino acids long.

The rearrangement joins TRBV29-1 to TRBJ2-1; 10 nucleotides agree with TRBD2. Germline CDR1 is SQVTM and CDR2 is ANQGSEA. V lost 0 bases and J lost 4; bases outside the gene matches: 9. This CDR3 is built from 17 residues. CDR3 sequence reads: CSVEDIIMGLAYNEQFF. The CDR3 DNA reads TGCAGCGTTGAAGATATTATAATGGGACTAGCGTACAATGAGCAGTTCTTC.

The chain links TRBV19 to TRBJ2-5; the D gene is possibly TRBD1 (5 bases). Trimming left V 1 base short and J 0 bases short, with 9 bases between. This CDR3 comprises 15 residues. Germline values: CDR1 LNHDA, CDR2 SQIVND (reference sequence). In DNA form, the CDR3 reads TGTGCCAGTAGTATAGGCACAGGCTACCAAGAGACCCAGTACTTC. Its translation: CASSIGTGYQETQYF.

The J gene is TRBJ2-2, the V gene TRBV27; TRBD2 is a possible D gene (5 bases). V gave up 1 base and J gave up 5 bases, with 11 bases separating them. CDR1 and CDR2 (germline): MNHEY, SMNVEV (reference sequence). CDR3 size: 15 residues. CDR3 bases: TGTGCCAGCAGTTTATTTCCTAGCCGAACCGGGGAGCTGTTTTTT. Translation: CASSLFPSRTGELFF.

The table lists this clonotype with a few counts. V usage is TRBV7-2 and J usage is TRBJ2-5, with TRBD2 matching 9 bases. CDR1 is SGHTA, CDR2 FQGNSA, per germline. V lost 0 bases, J lost 2 bases, and 4 bases stayed unmatched. This CDR3 is built from 16 residues. In DNA, the CDR3 is TGTGCCAGCAGCTTAGCGTTAACTAGCGGGCAAGAGACCCAGTACTTC. Protein sequence: CASSLALTSGQETQYF.

The chain is built from TRBV25-1 and TRBJ1-1; D not resolved. Trimming cost V 1 base and J 3 bases, with 12 bases left between them. Germline loops: CDR1 MGHDK, CDR2 SYGVNS. This CDR3 region has 15 residues. CDR3 nucleotide sequence: TGTGCCAGCAGTGAATGGACGGACGGGGACACTGAAGCTTTCTTT. Amino acids: CASSEWTDGDTEAFF.

This clonotype was counted only a few times. V usage is TRBV6-2 or TRBV6-3 and J usage is TRBJ2-1; 13 positions match TRBD2. Trimming cost V 3 bases and J 6 bases; bases outside gene matches: 8. CDR3 size: 17 residues. Looked up from germline, CDR1 is MNHEY and CDR2 is SVGEGT. The chain's CDR3 is CASSYGLAGEGSNEQFF. In nucleotides, the CDR3 is TGTGCCAGCAGTTATGGACTAGCGGGAGAGGGGAGCAATGAGCAGTTCTTC.

V usage is TRBV29-1 and J usage is TRBJ2-1; 9 positions match TRBD2. Germline-derived CDR1 and CDR2 are SQVTM and ANQGSEA. The CDR3 consists of 14 residues. The V and J ends lost 6 bases and 2 bases, in that order; junction bases with no gene match: 5. The CDR3 loop reads CSVRLAVTYNEQFF. The CDR3 coding sequence is TGCAGCGTAAGACTAGCGGTGACCTACAATGAGCAGTTCTTC.

The chain recombines TRBV2 with TRBJ1-2, with 8 nucleotides matching TRBD1. The ends lost 4 bases at V and 2 bases at J; junction bases unmatched: 3. Germline V gene sequence: CDR1 SNHLY, CDR2 FYNNEI. This CDR3 has 14 residues. Here the CDR3 reads CASSVRQGNYGYTF. The CDR3 DNA reads as TGTGCCAGCAGTGTTCGACAGGGGAACTATGGCTACACCTTC.

This clonotype was observed a handful of times. The rearrangement links TRBV9 to TRBJ1-3; TRBD1 might be the D (6 bases). The CDR3 loop spans 15 amino acids. The V end lost 0 bases, the J end lost 2 bases, and 9 bases lay between the germline ends. The germline gives CDR1 SGDLS, CDR2 YYNGEE. CDR3 sequence: CASSVAGGAGNTIYF. CDR3 nucleotide sequence: TGTGCCAGCAGCGTAGCGGGGGGCGCTGGAAACACCATATATTTT.

This clonotype occurred many times. The chain recombines TRBV25-1 with TRBJ2-7, with 7 positions matching TRBD1. The CDR3 covers 12 residues. Germline CDR1 reads MGHDK; CDR2 reads SYGVNS. The trim removed 4 bases at V and 4 bases at J, leaving 1 base unmatched. CDR3 loop: CASSATGYEQYF. CDR3 sequence (DNA): TGTGCCAGCAGTGCGACAGGGTACGAGCAGTACTTC.

The rearrangement links TRBV7-9 to TRBJ2-2; 7 nucleotides align to TRBD2. Germline lookup yields CDR1 SEHNR and CDR2 FQNEAQ (reference sequence). V shed 1 base and J 7 bases; nucleotides not matched to a gene: 9. The CDR3 consists of 16 residues. The CDR3 coding sequence is TGTGCCAGCAGCTTAGATGGCCTAGCGGCCGGCGGGGAGCTGTTTTTT. Its translation is CASSLDGLAAGGELFF.

This clonotype was detected only a few times. This sequence joins TRBV6-5 and TRBJ1-1; a possible D gene is TRBD1 (6 bases). The CDR3 extends over 14 amino acids. The V and J ends lost 2 bases and 4 bases respectively, with 11 bases between them. CDR1 and CDR2 from the germline V gene are MNHEY and SVGAGI. CDR3 bases: TGTGCCAGCAGTTACGACAGGCCCCCCACTGAAGCTTTCTTT. Translated: CASSYDRPPTEAFF.

The V and J genes are TRBV20-1 and TRBJ1-1, with a tentative D call TRBD1 (5 bases). The CDR3 has 14 amino acids. V was cut by 5 bases and J by 6 bases, with 19 bases left in between. CDR1 and CDR2 from the germline V gene are DFQATT and SNEGSKA (reference sequence). This CDR3 is CSAPRGGSVAEAFF. In nucleotides, the CDR3 is TGCAGTGCTCCAAGGGGTGGATCTGTGGCTGAAGCTTTCTTT.

The chain recombines TRBV12-3 or TRBV12-4 with TRBJ1-1, with 7 bases matching TRBD1. After removal of 5 bases from V and 1 base from J, the junction contained 7 bases not matched to a gene. The CDR3 contains 15 residues. The chain's CDR3 is CASSDENRGNTEAFF. The CDR3 DNA is TGTGCCAGCAGTGACGAAAACAGGGGGAACACTGAAGCTTTCTTT.

Only a few counts were recorded for this clonotype. The chain joins TRBV30 to TRBJ1-2; D remains ambiguous. Germline values: CDR1 GTSNPN, CDR2 SVGIG (reference sequence). V shed 2 bases and J shed 8 bases, with 9 bases lying between them. The CDR3 is 11 amino acids. CDR3 amino acids: CAWSRMSGYTF. The CDR3, as DNA: TGTGCCTGGAGTCGGATGTCGGGCTACACCTTC. Using reference TRBV30 and TRBJ1-2 for the parts outside the CDR3, the full variable domain is SQTIHQWPATLVQPVGSPLSLECTVEGTSNPNLYWYRQAAGRGLQLLFYSVGIGQISSEVPQNLSASRPQDRQFILSSKKLLLSDSGFYLCAWSRMSGYTFGSGTRLTVV.

This clonotype was detected only a few times. The chain is built from TRBV6-2 or TRBV6-3 and TRBJ2-7; possibly TRBD2 for D (7 bases). Trimming shortened V by 6 bases and J by 4 bases, and 16 bases separated the two germline ends. In germline, CDR1 is MNHEY, CDR2 SVGEGT. CDR3 size: 14 residues. The CDR3 DNA follows: TGTGCCAGCAGCTACGACGGGGGGCAGTACGAGCAGTACTTC. Protein product: CASSYDGGQYEQYF.

This clonotype occurred many times. The chain links TRBV29-1 to TRBJ2-5; no clear D. CDR1 is SQVTM, CDR2 ANQGSEA, per germline. The CDR3 is made up of 11 amino acids. The germline V and J ends were trimmed by 7 bases and 2 bases, with 8 bases remaining between them. The chain's CDR3 is CSGGKQETQYF. In DNA form, the CDR3 reads TGCAGCGGGGGAAAACAAGAGACCCAGTACTTC.

The J gene is TRBJ1-2, the V gene TRBV18; TRBD1 matches at 7 bases. From germline, CDR1 is KGHSH and CDR2 LQKENI. V shed 1 base, J shed 4 bases, and the junction held 12 bases outside the gene matches. The CDR3 sequence is 17 residues long. In nucleotides, the CDR3 is TGTGCCAGCTCACCACAAGCGGCCTCGGGACAGTCCTATGGCTACACCTTC. Translating it yields CASSPQAASGQSYGYTF.

This clonotype appeared many times. This chain joins TRBV10-3 and TRBJ2-1; no definite D call. The CDR3 spans 15 residues. Trimming cost V 6 bases and J 0 bases, with 12 bases left between them. Germline CDR1 ENHRY, CDR2 SYGVKD. The CDR3 DNA follows: TGTGCCATCAGGTCGGACCTGAGCTCCTACAATGAGCAGTTCTTC. This gives the protein CAIRSDLSSYNEQFF.

The chain recombines TRBV5-1 with TRBJ1-1, with 9 bases aligning to TRBD1. V trimming: 0 bases; J trimming: 10 bases; junction bases outside the gene matches: 10. Per germline, CDR1 SGHRS and CDR2 YFSETQ. The CDR3 totals 15 residues. The CDR3 reads CASSLVGGQGEAAFF. CDR3 DNA: TGCGCCAGCAGCTTGGTGGGGGGACAGGGCGAGGCAGCTTTCTTT.

In this sample, this clonotype turned up a few times. This sequence joins TRBV28 and TRBJ2-3, with 11 bases matching TRBD1. J gave up 6 bases and V 6 bases, and 8 bases lay outside the gene matches. There are 15 residues in the CDR3. Germline V CDR1 and CDR2: MDHEN, SYDVKM. Written as DNA, the CDR3 is TGTGCCAGCAGCCTCCGGACAGGGGGCGGGGATACGCAGTATTTT. It specifies CASSLRTGGGDTQYF.

This clonotype turned up a few times. The chain employs TRBV6-5 and TRBJ1-2, with TRBD1 matching 7 bases. Germline CDR1 MNHEY, CDR2 SVGAGI. The CDR3 is 16 amino acids. V lost 2 bases, J lost 8 bases, and 14 bases stayed unmatched. The CDR3 bases are TGTGCCAGCAGTTACCAAGATACCGGGACAGTAAGCGGCTACACCTTC. Its protein product is CASSYQDTGTVSGYTF.

The V gene is TRBV12-3 or TRBV12-4, the J gene TRBJ1-2; D may be TRBD1 (5 bases). The CDR3 contains 14 residues. Trimming took off 3 bases at V and 7 bases at J, with 15 bases between the two ends. The CDR3 here is CASSFGREGRGYTF. CDR3 bases: TGTGCCAGCAGTTTCGGCAGGGAAGGTCGTGGCTACACCTTC.

The chain combines TRBV12-3 or TRBV12-4 with TRBJ2-1, with D perhaps TRBD1 (6 bases). The CDR3 has 11 residues. V lost 3 bases and J 14 bases, leaving 11 bases between the germline ends. CDR3: CASSLGAEEFF. For the CDR3, the DNA is TGTGCCAGCAGTTTGGGGGCAGAGGAGTTCTTC.

The chain uses TRBV21-1 and TRBJ2-4; the tabulated D call, TRBD1, remains unverified against the DNA. TRBV21-1 is a pseudogene. The CDR3 totals 20 residues. The CDR3 region is CASSKRDRGHAWYPKNIQYF. The CDR3 nucleotides read TGTGCCAGCAGCAAAAGGGACAGGGGACATGCATGGTACCCCAAAAACATTCAGTACTTC.